This T cell receptor beta chain was sequenced during a study of T cell responses to AZD1222 COVID-19 vaccine. General study results and limits: Seropositivity was recorded at baseline in only 6 or 7 AZD1222 recipients. Breadth and depth of Spike-specific TCRs rose after two AZD1222 doses.

Sequenced by immunoSEQ multiplex PCR; TCRdb stores in-frame clones only, minus some. The sample holds about 59,000 clones, about 83% seen once. This CDR3 has 17 residues. With 0 bases clipped from V and 5 bases from J, the junction kept 7 bases outside the gene matches. Germline V gives CDR1 SGHTA, CDR2 FQGNSA. With regard to this clone: The antigen remains undetermined.

The clonotype comes from an adult in good health. The V call is TRBV7-2, the J call TRBJ2-2; 9 bases are a match to TRBD1. This material consisted of peripheral blood, taken on day 0 of AZD1222 vaccination. CDR3 in DNA: TGTGCCAGCAGCTTAGCGGGAGGACAGGGGAAGACCGGGGAGCTGTTTTTT. It codes for CASSLAGGQGKTGELFF.